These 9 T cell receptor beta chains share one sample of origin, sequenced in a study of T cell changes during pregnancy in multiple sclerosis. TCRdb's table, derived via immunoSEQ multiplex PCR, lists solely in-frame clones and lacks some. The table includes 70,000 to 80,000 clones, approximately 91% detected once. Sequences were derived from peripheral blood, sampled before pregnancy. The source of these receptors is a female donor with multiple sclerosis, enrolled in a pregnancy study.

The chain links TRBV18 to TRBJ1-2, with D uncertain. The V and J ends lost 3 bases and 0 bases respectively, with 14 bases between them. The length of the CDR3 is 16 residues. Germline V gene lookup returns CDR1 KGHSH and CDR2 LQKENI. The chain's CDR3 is CASSPVTGIANYGYTF. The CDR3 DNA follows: TGTGCCAGCTCACCCGTGACCGGGATAGCTAACTATGGCTACACCTTC.

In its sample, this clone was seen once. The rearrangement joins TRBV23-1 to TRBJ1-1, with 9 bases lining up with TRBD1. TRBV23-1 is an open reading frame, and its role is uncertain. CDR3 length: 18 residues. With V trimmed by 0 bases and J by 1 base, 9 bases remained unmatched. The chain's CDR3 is CASSQSGRQGEWNTEAFF. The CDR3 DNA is TGCGCCAGCAGTCAATCCGGGAGACAGGGGGAGTGGAACACTGAAGCTTTCTTT.

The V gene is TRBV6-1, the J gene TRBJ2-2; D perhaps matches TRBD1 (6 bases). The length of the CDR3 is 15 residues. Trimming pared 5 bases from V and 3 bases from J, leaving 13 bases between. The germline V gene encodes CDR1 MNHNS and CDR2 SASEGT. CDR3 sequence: CASSRGTEHTGELFF. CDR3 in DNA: TGTGCCAGCAGTAGGGGGACGGAGCACACCGGGGAGCTGTTTTTT.

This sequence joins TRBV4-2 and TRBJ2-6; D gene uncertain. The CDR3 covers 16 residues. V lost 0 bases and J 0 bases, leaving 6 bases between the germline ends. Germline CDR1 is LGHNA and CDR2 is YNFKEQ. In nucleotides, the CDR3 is TGTGCCAGCAGCCAAGAATCCCTCTCTGGGGCCAACGTCCTGACTTTC. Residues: CASSQESLSGANVLTF.

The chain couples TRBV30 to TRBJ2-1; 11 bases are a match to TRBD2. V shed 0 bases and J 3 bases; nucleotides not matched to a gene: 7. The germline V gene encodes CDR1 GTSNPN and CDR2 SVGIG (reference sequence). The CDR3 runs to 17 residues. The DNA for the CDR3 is TGTGCCTGGAGTGTATGGCTAGCGGGGGGCATCTACAATGAGCAGTTCTTC. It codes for CAWSVWLAGGIYNEQFF.

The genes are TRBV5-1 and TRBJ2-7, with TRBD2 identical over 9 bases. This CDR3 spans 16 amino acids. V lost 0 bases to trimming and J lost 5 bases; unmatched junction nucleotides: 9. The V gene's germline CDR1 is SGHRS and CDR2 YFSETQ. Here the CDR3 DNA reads TGCGCCAGCAGCTTGGCGGTTTTAGCGGGAGTGAACGAGCAGTACTTC. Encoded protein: CASSLAVLAGVNEQYF. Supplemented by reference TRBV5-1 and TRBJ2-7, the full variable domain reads KAGVTQTPRYLIKTRGQQVTLSCSPISGHRSVSWYQQTPGQGLQFLFEYFSETQRNKGNFPGRFSGRQFSNSRSEMNVSTLELGDSALYLCASSLAVLAGVNEQYFGPGTRLTVT.

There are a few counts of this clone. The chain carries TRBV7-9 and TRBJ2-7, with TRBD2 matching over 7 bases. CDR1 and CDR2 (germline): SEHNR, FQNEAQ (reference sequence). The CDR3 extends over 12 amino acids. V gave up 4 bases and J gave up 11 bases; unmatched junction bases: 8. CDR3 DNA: TGTGCCAGCAGCTCCCTAGGGGAGGGGAAGTACTTC. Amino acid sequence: CASSSLGEGKYF.

CDR3 in DNA: TGCGCCAGCAGCCAAGGCCCGGGACAGGGAGTTAGGCAGTACTTC. Translation: CASSQGPGQGVRQYF. The chain is built from TRBV4-3 and TRBJ2-7; 9 nucleotides agree with TRBD1. The V gene end was trimmed by 1 base and the J gene end by 9 bases; junction bases not matched to a gene: 10. The CDR3 contains 15 residues. From germline, CDR1 is LGHNA and CDR2 YSLEER.

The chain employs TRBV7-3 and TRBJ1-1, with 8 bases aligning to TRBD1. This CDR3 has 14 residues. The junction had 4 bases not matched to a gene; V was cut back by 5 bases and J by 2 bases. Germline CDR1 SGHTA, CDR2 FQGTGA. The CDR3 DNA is TGTGCCAGCAGCCCCACAGGGGGAAACACTGAAGCTTTCTTT. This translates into CASSPTGGNTEAFF.